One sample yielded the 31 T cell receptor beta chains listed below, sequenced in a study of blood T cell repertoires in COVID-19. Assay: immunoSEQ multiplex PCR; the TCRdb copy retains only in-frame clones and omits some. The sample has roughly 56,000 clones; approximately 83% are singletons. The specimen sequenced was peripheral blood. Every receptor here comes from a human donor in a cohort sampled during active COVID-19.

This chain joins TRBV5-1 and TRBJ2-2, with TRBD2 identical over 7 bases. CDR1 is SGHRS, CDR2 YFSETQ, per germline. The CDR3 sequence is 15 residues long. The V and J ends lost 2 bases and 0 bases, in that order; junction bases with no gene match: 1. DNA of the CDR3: TGCGCCAGCAGCTTTACTAGCGCGAACACCGGGGAGCTGTTTTTT. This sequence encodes CASSFTSANTGELFF.

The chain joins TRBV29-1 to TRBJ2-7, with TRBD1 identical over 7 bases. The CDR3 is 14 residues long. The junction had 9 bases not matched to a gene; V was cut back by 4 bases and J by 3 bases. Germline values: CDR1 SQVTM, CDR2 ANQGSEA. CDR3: CSVVDRNRYYEQYF. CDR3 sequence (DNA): TGCAGCGTTGTGGACAGGAATAGATACTACGAGCAGTACTTC.

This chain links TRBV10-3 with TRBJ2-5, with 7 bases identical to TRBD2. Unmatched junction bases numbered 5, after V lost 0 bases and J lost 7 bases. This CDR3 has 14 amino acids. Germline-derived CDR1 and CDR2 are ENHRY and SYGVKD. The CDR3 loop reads CAISESGPGGTQYF. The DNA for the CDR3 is TGTGCCATCAGTGAGTCTGGGCCGGGAGGGACCCAGTACTTC.

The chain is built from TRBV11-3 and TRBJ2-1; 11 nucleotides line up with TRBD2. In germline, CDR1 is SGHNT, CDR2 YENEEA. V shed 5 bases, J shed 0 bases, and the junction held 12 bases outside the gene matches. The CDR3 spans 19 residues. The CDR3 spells CASSPHGASGRSSYNEQFF. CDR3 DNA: TGTGCCAGCAGCCCCCATGGGGCTAGCGGGAGGTCCTCCTACAATGAGCAGTTCTTC.

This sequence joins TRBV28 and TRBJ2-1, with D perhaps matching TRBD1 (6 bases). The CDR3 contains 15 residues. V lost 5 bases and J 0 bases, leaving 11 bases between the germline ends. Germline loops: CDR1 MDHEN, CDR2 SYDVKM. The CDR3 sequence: CASSPSGVSYNEQFF. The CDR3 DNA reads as TGTGCCAGCAGTCCATCAGGGGTCTCCTACAATGAGCAGTTCTTC.

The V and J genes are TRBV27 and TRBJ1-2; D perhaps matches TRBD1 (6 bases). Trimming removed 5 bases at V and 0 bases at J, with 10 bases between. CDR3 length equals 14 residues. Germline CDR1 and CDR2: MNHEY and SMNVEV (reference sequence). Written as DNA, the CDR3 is TGTGCCAGCAGTCCGGGACACCCTAACTATGGCTACACCTTC. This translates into CASSPGHPNYGYTF.

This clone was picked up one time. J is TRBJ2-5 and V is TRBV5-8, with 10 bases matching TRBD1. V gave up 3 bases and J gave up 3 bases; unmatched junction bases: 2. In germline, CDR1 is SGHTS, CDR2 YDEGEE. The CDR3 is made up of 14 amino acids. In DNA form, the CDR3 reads TGTGCCAGCAGCTCCGGGACAGGGGAAGAGACCCAGTACTTC. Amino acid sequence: CASSSGTGEETQYF.

CDR3 region: CARRTGSQGYTF. The CDR3 region has the DNA TGTGCCAGAAGGACAGGGAGTCAAGGCTACACCTTC. This sequence joins TRBV2 and TRBJ1-2; TRBD1 agrees at 8 bases. V dropped 9 bases and J dropped 8; count of bases not matched to a gene: 8. The CDR3 totals 12 residues. CDR1 is SNHLY, CDR2 FYNNEI, per germline. The full variable domain, with the rest looked up from reference TRBV2 and TRBJ1-2, is EPEVTQTPSHQVTQMGQEVILRCVPISNHLYFYWYRQILGQKVEFLVSFYNNEISEKSEIFDDQFSVERPDGSNFTLKIRSTKLEDSAMYFCARRTGSQGYTFGSGTRLTVV.

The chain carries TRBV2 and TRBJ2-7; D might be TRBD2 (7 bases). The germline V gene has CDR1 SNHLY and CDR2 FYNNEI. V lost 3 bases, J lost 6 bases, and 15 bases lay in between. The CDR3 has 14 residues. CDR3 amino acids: CASSEPRGAGEQYF. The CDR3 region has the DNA TGTGCCAGCAGTGAGCCCCGGGGGGCAGGCGAGCAGTACTTC. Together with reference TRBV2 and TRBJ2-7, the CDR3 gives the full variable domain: EPEVTQTPSHQVTQMGQEVILRCVPISNHLYFYWYRQILGQKVEFLVSFYNNEISEKSEIFDDQFSVERPDGSNFTLKIRSTKLEDSAMYFCASSEPRGAGEQYFGPGTRLTVT.

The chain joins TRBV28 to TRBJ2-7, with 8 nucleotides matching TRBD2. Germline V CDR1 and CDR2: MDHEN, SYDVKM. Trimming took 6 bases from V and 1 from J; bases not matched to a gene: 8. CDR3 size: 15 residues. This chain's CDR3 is CASSPSGSQSYEQYF. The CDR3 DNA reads TGTGCCAGCAGCCCGAGCGGGAGCCAATCCTACGAGCAGTACTTC.

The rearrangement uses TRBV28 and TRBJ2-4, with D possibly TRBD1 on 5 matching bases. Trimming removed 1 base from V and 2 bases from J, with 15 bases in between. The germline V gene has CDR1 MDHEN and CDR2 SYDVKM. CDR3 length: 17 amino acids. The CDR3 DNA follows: TGTGCCAGCAGTTTATTTTCAGGGTTGTCGACCAAAAACATTCAGTACTTC. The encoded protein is CASSLFSGLSTKNIQYF.

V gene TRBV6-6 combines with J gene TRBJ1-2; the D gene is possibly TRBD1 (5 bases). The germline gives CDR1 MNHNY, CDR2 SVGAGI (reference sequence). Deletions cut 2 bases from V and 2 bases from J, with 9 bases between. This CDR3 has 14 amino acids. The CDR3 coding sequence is TGTGCCAGCAGTTACATCTCAGGGAACTATGGCTACACCTTC. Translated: CASSYISGNYGYTF.

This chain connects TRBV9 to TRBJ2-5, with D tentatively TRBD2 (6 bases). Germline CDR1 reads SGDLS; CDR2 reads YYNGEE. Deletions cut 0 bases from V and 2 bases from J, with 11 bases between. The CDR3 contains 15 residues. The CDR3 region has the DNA TGTGCCAGCAGCGTAGCTAGCGCCTATCAAGAGACCCAGTACTTC. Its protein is CASSVASAYQETQYF.

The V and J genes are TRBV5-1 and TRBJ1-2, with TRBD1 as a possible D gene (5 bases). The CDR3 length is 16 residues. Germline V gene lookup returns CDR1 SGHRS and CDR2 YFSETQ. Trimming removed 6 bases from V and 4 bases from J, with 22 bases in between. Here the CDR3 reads CASTPGRGRDSYGYTF. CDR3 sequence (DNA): TGCGCCAGCACCCCCGGTCGGGGCAGGGACTCCTATGGCTACACCTTC.

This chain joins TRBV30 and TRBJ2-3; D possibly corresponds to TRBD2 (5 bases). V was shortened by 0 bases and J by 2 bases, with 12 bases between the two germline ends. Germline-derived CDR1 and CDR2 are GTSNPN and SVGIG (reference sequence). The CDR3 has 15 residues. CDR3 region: CAWSVSPAVTDTQYF. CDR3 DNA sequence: TGTGCCTGGAGTGTGAGCCCAGCGGTCACAGATACGCAGTATTTT. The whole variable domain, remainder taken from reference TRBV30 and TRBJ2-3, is SQTIHQWPATLVQPVGSPLSLECTVEGTSNPNLYWYRQAAGRGLQLLFYSVGIGQISSEVPQNLSASRPQDRQFILSSKKLLLSDSGFYLCAWSVSPAVTDTQYFGPGTRLTVL.

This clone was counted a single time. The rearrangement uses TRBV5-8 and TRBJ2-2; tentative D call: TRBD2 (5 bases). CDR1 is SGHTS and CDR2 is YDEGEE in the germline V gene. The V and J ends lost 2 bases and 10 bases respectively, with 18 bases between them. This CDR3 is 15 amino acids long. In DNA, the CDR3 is TGTGCCAGCAGCTTTGCTAGCCACTTAAGGGAGGAGCTGTTTTTT. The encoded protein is CASSFASHLREELFF.

CDR3 loop: CASSKQATSGPNEQFF. DNA of the CDR3: TGTGCCAGCAGCAAACAAGCGACTAGCGGCCCAAATGAGCAGTTCTTC. The J gene is TRBJ2-1, the V gene TRBV3-1 (or the pseudogene TRBV3-2); TRBD2 matches at 9 bases. V gave up 5 bases and J gave up 7 bases; unmatched junction bases: 12. The CDR3 runs 16 residues. Germline values: CDR1 LGHDT, CDR2 YNNKEL (reference sequence).

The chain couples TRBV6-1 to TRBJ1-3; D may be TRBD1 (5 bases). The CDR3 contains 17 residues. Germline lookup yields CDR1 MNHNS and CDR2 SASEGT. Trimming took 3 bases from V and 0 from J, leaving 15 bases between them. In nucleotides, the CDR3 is TGTGCCAGCAGTGAGGGGGGTGGCTTTAGCTCTGGAAACACCATATATTTT. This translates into CASSEGGGFSSGNTIYF.

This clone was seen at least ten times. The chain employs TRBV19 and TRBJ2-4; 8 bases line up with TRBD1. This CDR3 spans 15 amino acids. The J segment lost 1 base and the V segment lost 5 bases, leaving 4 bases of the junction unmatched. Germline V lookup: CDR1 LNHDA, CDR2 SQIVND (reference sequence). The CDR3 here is CASSQTGVAKNIQYF. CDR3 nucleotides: TGTGCCAGTAGTCAGACAGGGGTCGCCAAAAACATTCAGTACTTC.

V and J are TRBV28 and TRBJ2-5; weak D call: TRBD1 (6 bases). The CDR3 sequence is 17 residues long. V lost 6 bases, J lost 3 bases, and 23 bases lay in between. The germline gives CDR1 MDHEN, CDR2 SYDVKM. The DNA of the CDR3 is TGTGCCAGCAGGTCCAACCGCGACAGGCTGAGGAAAGAGACCCAGTACTTC. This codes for CASRSNRDRLRKETQYF.

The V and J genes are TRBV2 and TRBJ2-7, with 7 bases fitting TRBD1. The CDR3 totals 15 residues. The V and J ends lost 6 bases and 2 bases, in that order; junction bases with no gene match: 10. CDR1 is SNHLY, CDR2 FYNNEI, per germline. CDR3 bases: TGTGCCAGCAGCAGAGGGGGCATCGGAACCTACGAGCAGTACTTC. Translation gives CASSRGGIGTYEQYF.

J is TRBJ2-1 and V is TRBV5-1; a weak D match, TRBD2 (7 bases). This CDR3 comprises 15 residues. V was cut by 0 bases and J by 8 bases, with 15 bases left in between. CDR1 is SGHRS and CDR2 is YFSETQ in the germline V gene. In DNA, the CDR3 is TGCGCCAGCAGCTTGGGACTAGGGAGGGGGGATGAGCAGTTCTTC. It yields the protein CASSLGLGRGDEQFF.

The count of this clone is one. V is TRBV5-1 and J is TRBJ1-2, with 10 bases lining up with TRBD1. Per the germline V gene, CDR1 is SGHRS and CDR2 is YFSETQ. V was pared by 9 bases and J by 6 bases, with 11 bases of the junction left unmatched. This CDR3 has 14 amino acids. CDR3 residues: CATSRDRGSDGYTF. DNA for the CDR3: TGCGCCACGTCCCGGGACAGGGGATCTGATGGCTACACCTTC.

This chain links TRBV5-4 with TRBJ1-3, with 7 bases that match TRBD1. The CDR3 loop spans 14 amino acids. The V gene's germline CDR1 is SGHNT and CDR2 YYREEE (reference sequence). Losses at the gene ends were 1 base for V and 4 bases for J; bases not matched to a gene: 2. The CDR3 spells CASSLTGVGNTIYF. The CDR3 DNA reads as TGTGCCAGCAGCTTGACAGGGGTCGGAAACACCATATATTTT.

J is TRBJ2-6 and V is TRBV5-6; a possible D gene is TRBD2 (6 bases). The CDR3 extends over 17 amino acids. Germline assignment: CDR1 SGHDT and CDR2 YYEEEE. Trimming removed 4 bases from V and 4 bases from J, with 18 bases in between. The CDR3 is CASSGLTEGPGANVLTF. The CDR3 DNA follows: TGTGCCAGCAGCGGATTAACGGAGGGACCCGGGGCCAACGTCCTGACTTTC.

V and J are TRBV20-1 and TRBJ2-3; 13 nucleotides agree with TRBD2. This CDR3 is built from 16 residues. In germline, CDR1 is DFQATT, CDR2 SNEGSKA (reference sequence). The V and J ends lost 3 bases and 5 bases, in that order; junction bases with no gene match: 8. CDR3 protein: CSASRGLAGVGDTQYF. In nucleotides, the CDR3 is TGCAGTGCTAGTCGAGGACTAGCGGGAGTTGGAGATACGCAGTATTTT.

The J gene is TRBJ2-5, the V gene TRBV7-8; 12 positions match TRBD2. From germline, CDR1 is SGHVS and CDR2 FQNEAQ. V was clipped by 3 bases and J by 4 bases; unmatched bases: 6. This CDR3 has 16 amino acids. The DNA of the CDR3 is TGTGCCAGCAGCTTGACTAGCGGGGGCGGTCTAGAGACCCAGTACTTC. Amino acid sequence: CASSLTSGGGLETQYF. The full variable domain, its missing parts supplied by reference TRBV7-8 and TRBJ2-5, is GAGVSQSPRYKVAKRGQDVALRCDPISGHVSLFWYQQALGQGPEFLTYFQNEAQLDKSGLPSDRFFAERPEGSVSTLKIQRTQQEDSAVYLCASSLTSGGGLETQYFGPGTRLLVL.

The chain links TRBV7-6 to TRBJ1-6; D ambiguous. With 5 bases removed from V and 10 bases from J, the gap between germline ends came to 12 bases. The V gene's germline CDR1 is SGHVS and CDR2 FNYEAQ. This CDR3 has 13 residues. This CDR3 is CASSEYPGSPLHF. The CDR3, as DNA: TGTGCCAGCAGCGAGTACCCAGGATCACCCCTCCACTTT.

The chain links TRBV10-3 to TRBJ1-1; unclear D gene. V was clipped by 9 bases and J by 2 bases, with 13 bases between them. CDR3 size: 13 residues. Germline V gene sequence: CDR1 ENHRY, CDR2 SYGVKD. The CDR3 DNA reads TGTGCCATAGCCTCGTCGGTTAACACTGAAGCTTTCTTT. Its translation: CAIASSVNTEAFF.

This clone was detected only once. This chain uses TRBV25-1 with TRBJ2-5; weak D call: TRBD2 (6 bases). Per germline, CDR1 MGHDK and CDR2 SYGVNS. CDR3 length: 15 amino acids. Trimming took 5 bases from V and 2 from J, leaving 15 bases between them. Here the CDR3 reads CASSFRGGGQETQYF. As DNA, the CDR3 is TGTGCCAGCAGTTTTCGGGGAGGAGGGCAAGAGACCCAGTACTTC.

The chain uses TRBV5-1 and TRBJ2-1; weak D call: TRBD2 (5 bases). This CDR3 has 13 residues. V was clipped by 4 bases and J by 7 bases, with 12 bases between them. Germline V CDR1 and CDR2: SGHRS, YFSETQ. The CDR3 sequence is CASSIPLANEQFF. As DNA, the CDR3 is TGCGCCAGCAGCATCCCCCTAGCAAATGAGCAGTTCTTC.